One sample yielded the 3 T cell receptor beta chains listed below, sequenced in a study of T-cell memory formation after mild COVID-19. TCRdb itself ran the 5' RACE reads through MiXCR, one entry per CDR3 protein. The sample holds tens of thousands of distinct CDR3 sequences, less than 15% seen once. Sequences were obtained from PBMCs or a T cell subset sorted from them (not recorded which). These receptors originate from a man younger than 35 who had mild COVID-19 (a few samples of this study predate the infection). Cell type and time point are not known.

The table lists this clonotype with a few counts. The CDR3 DNA is TGTGCCAGCAGCCAAGAATCGGGGGCCAACGTCCTGACTTTC. This codes for CASSQESGANVLTF. The J gene is TRBJ2-6, the V gene TRBV4-2; D is ambiguous. This CDR3 has 14 residues. The V end lost 0 bases, the J end lost 4 bases, and 4 bases lay between the germline ends. CDR1 LGHNA and CDR2 YNFKEQ come from the germline V gene.

The chain uses TRBV4-1 and TRBJ1-2; 8 bases map to TRBD1. The trim removed 4 bases at V and 4 bases at J, leaving 8 bases unmatched. Per the germline V gene, CDR1 is MGHRA and CDR2 is YSYEKL. The CDR3 has 15 residues. The CDR3 here is CASSPGQGKGYGYTF. The CDR3 DNA reads TGCGCCAGCAGCCCCGGACAGGGAAAGGGCTATGGCTACACCTTC.

The table lists this clonotype with a few counts. The CDR3: CASSVGNRAPEQYF. The CDR3 DNA reads as TGTGCCAGCAGCGTAGGGAACAGGGCCCCCGAGCAGTACTTC. The chain carries TRBV9 and TRBJ2-7, with D perhaps TRBD1 (6 bases). The V gene's germline CDR1 is SGDLS and CDR2 YYNGEE. The CDR3 totals 14 residues. Trimming removed 0 bases at V and 6 bases at J, with 13 bases between.